This T cell receptor (beta chain) derives from a study of CD8 T cells in Susac syndrome (dated by TCRdb to the late 2010s). As for the study more broadly: Among the Susac syndrome patients who were sequenced, clinically active disease was present in roughly six and clinical remission was observed in roughly eight. At blood withdrawal, Susac syndrome patients were therapy-naive, treated with corticosteroids (with IVIg additionally given to some), or treated with IVIg alone. Whether CD8+ T cell activation and differentiation in Susac syndrome was antigen driven was tested using repertoire sequencing.

Compared with germline, V lacks 5 bases and J lacks 3 bases; bases without a gene match: 7. The CDR3 sequence holds 14 residues, the cysteine and phenylalanine included. Only the CDR3 DNA is retained, 42 bases long and in frame from the first base. The CDR1 and CDR2 encoded by the germline V gene (reference sequence) are LNHDA and SQIVND. The study at large found these results: The number of individuals in the TCR sequencing and HLA analysis was acknowledged as relatively small. In the CD4+ T cell repertoire of Susac syndrome patients, clonal expansion was not detected.

Peripheral blood CD8+ and CD4+ T cells from healthy donors, Susac syndrome patients and multiple sclerosis patients were profiled using high-throughput TCR beta sequencing. Susac syndrome patients met recently defined diagnostic criteria for definite or probable disease. CD8+ TEMRA cells were enriched by FACS, while bulk CD8+ and CD4+ T cells were purified by magnetic negative isolation. Blood was collected in EDTA tubes and processed within 24 hours, with PBMCs isolated through density gradient centrifugation. PBMCs intended for TCR sequencing were frozen in liquid nitrogen and were later thawed in a 37 degrees C water bath. Purity of sorted or isolated CD4+, CD8+ and CD8+ TEMRA cells was at least 90%. As concerns this clonotype: Its antigen specificity is not known. No qualities accompany the bases; no much larger clone lies one base away.

RNA was extracted using the RNeasy kit, and about 0.5 to 1 ug of the RNA was reverse transcribed with random hexamers. The immunoSEQ multiplex PCR assay, which covers 54 Vbeta and 13 Jbeta segments, was used to amplify TCR beta CDR3 regions. PCR amplification bias was corrected using a synthetic template baseline for primer optimization and computational correction. The study's processing was this. Only productive sequences were kept, with reads annotated to V, D and J genes according to IMGT and analyzed in immunoSEQ Analyzer. Clonality was computed as one minus Shannon entropy normalized by log2 of the number of productive unique sequences. Public and private clones were assessed among the 100 most prevalent clones of each patient and control. Clones were defined as Susac-specific if absent from the healthy and MS cohorts, from 1052 published viral clones and from other ImmuneACCESS disease sequences. TCRdb reprocessing: public reads trimmed at Q25 with fastp, clones called with MiXCR, in-frame beta chains kept. Entries that share a CDR3 protein sequence are merged under the most common genes and DNA. The V and J calls shown here were made by TCRdb, not taken from the authors' results. The sample profile shows about 180,000 distinct CDR3 sequences; over 90% of them were found once. The ten largest clonotypes hold approximately 0.099% of the sample.

The sequencing input was CD4+ T cells from PBMCs. This chain is built from TRBV19 and TRBJ2-7; TRBD1 lines up with 7 middle nucleotides. The source is a human donor with Susac syndrome. The nucleotides are TGTGCCAGTAGTCTTCAGGACAGGAACTACGAGCAGTACTTC. Translated, it reads CASSLQDRNYEQYF.